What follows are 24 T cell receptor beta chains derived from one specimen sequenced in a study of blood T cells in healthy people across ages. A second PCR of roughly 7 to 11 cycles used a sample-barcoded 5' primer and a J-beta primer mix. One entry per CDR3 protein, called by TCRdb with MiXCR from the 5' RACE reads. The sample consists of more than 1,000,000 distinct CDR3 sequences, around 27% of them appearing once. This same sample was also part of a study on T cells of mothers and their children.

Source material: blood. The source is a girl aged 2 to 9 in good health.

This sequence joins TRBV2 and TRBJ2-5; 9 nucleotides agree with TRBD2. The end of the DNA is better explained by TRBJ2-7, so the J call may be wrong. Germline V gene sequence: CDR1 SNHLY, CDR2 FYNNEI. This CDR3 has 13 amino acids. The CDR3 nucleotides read TGTGCCAGCAGAGGGAGCGGGGGGTACGAGCAGTACTTC. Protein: CASRGSGGYEQYF.

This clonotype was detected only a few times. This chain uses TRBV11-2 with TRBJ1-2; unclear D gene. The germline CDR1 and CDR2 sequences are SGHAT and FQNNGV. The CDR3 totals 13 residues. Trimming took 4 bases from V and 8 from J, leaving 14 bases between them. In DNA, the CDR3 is TGTGCCAGCAGCTCTTACTGGGGAAGCGGCTACACCTTC. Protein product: CASSSYWGSGYTF. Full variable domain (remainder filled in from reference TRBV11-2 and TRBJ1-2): EAGVAQSPRYKIIEKRQSVAFWCNPISGHATLYWYQQILGQGPKLLIQFQNNGVVDDSQLPKDRFSAERLKGVDSTLKIQPAKLEDSAVYLCASSSYWGSGYTFGSGTRLTVV.

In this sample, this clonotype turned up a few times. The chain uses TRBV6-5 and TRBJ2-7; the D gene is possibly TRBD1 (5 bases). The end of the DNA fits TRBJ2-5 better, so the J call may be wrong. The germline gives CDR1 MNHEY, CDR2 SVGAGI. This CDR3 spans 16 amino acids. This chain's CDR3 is CASSSGDRQLQETQYF. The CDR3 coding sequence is TGTGCCAGCAGTTCCGGCGACAGACAACTACAAGAGACCCAGTACTTC.

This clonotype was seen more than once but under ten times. CDR3 DNA sequence: TGCAGTAATTACGACGGGAGGGGTAATGAGCAGTTCTTC. Protein product: CSNYDGRGNEQFF. The V gene is TRBV29-1, the J gene TRBJ2-1; 8 positions match TRBD2. Germline V gene sequence: CDR1 SQVTM, CDR2 ANQGSEA. This CDR3 is 13 amino acids long.

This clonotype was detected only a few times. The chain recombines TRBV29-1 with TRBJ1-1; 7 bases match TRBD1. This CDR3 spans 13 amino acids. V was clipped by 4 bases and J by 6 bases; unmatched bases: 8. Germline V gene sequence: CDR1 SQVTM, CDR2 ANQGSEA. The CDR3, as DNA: TGCAGCGTTGCTCGACAGGGACGGGCTGAAGCTTTCTTT. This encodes CSVARQGRAEAFF.

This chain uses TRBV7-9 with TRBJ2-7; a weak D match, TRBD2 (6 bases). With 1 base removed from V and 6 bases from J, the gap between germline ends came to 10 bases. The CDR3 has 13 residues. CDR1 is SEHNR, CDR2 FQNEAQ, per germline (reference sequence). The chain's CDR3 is CASSLEGTAEQYF. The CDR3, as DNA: TGTGCCAGCAGCTTAGAGGGGACTGCCGAGCAGTACTTC.

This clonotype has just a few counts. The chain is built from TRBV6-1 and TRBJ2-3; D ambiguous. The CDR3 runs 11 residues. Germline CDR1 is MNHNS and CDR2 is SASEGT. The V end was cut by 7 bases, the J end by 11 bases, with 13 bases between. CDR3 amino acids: CASKAALGQYF. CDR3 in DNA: TGTGCCAGCAAGGCGGCGTTGGGGCAGTATTTT.

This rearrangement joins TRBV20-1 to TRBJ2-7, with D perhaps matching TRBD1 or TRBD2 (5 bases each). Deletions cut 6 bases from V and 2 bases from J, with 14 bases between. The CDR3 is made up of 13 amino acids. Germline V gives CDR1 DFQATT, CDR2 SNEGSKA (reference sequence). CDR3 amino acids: CSAQGPKTYEQYF. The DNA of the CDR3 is TGCAGTGCCCAGGGACCTAAAACCTACGAGCAGTACTTC.

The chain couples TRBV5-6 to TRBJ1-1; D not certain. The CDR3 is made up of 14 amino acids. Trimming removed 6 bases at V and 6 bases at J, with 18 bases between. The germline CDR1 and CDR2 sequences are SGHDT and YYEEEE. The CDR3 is CASTPWSGAPEAFF. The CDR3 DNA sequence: TGTGCCAGCACCCCTTGGTCAGGAGCCCCTGAAGCTTTCTTT.

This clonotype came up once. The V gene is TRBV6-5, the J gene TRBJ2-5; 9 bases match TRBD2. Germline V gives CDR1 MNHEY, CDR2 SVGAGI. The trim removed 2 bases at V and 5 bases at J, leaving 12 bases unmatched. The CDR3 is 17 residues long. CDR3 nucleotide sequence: TGTGCCAGCAGTTACGCGGGTAGCGGGAGTGGTGTGGAGACCCAGTACTTC. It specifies CASSYAGSGSGVETQYF.

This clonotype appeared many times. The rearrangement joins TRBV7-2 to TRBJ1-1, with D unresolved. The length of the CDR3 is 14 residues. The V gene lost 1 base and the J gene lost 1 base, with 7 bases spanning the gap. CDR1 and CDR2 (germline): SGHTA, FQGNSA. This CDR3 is CASSLVRGNTEAFF. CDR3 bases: TGTGCCAGCAGCTTAGTCCGGGGGAACACTGAAGCTTTCTTT.

The CDR3 region is CASSLPTPNEQFF. CDR3 DNA sequence: TGTGCCAGCAGCCTACCTACACCAAACGAGCAGTTCTTC. The V call is TRBV3-1, the J call TRBJ2-1; D is uncertain. Germline V CDR1 and CDR2: LGHDT, YNNKEL (reference sequence). V was pared by 4 bases and J by 10 bases, with 14 bases between. This CDR3 region has 13 residues.

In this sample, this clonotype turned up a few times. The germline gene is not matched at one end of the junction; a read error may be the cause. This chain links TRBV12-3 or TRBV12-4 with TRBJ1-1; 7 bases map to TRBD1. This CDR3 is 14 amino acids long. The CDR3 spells CASSNTGVATEAFF. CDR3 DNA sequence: TGTGCCAGCAGTAATACAGGGGTGGCCACTGAAGCCTTCTTT.

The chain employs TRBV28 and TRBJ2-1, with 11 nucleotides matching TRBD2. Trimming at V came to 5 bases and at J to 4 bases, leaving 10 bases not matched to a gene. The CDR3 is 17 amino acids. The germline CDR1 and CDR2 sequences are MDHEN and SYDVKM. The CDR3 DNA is TGTGCCAGCAGTCTCACCCTTAGCGGGAGGGTTTACAATGAGCAGTTCTTC. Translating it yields CASSLTLSGRVYNEQFF.

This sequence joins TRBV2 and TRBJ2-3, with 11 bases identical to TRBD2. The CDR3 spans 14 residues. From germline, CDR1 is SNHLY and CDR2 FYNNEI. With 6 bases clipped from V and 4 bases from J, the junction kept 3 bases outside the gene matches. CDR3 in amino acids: CASRLAGEADTQYF. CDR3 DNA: TGTGCCAGCAGACTAGCGGGAGAAGCAGATACGCAGTATTTT.

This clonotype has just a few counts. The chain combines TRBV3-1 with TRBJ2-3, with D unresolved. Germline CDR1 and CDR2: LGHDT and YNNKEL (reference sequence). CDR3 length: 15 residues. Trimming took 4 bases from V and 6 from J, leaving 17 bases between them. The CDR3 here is CASSPTPQLADTQYF. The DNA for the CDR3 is TGTGCCAGCAGCCCAACCCCTCAGCTGGCGGATACGCAGTATTTT.

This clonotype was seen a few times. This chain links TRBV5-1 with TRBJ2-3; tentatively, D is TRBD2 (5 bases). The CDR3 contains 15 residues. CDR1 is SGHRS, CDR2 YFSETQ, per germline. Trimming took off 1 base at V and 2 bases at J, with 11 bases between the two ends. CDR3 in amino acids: CASSLSSGYTDTQYF. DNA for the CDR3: TGCGCCAGCAGCTTGTCCAGCGGTTACACAGATACGCAGTATTTT.

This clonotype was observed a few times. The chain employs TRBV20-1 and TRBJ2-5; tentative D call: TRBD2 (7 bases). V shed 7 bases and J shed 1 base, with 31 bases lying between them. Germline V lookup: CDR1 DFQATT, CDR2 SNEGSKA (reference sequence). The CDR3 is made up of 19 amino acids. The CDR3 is CSGAARDSGVRGGQETQYF. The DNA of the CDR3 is TGCAGTGGAGCTGCTAGAGATTCAGGGGTTAGGGGGGGCCAAGAGACCCAGTACTTC.

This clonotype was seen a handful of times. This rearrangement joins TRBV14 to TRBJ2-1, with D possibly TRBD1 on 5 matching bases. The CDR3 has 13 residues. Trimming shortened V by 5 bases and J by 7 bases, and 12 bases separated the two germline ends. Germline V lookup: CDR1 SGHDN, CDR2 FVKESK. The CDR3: CASSNARANEQFF. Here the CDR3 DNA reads TGTGCCAGCAGCAACGCCAGGGCGAATGAGCAGTTCTTC.

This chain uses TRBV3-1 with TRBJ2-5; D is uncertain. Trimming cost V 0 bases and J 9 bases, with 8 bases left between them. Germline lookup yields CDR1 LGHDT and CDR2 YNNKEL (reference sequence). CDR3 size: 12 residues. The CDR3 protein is CASSQENGAQYF. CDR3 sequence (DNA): TGTGCCAGCAGCCAAGAGAATGGGGCCCAGTACTTC.

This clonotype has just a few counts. The CDR3 loop reads CSATPEAGTQYF. CDR3 in DNA: TGCAGTGCCACCCCTGAGGCAGGGACCCAGTACTTC. This chain joins TRBV20-1 and TRBJ2-1, with D hard to call. Matching the DNA end better, TRBJ2-5 makes the J call doubtful. Germline V CDR1 and CDR2: DFQATT, SNEGSKA (reference sequence). The CDR3 is 12 amino acids.

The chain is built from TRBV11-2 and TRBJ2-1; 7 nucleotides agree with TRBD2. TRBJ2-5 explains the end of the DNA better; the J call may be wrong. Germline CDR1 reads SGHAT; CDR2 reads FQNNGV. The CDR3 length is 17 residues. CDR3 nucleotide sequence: TGTGCCAGCAGCTTAGATCACTGGGGGGGGATTCAAGAGACCCAGTACTTC. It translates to CASSLDHWGGIQETQYF.

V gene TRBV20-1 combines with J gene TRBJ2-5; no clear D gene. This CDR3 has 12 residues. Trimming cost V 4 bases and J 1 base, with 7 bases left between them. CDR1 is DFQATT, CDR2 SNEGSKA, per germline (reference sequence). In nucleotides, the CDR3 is TGCAGTGCTACGCGGACCCAAGAGACCCAGTACTTC. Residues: CSATRTQETQYF.

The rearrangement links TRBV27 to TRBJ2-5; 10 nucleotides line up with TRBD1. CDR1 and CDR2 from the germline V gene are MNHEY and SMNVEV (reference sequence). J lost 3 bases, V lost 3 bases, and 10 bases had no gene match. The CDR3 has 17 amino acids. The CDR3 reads CASSFLSGTGEKETQYF. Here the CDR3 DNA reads TGTGCCAGCAGTTTTTTAAGTGGGACAGGGGAAAAAGAGACCCAGTACTTC.